This TCR beta chain comes out of a study of shared clonotypes between healthy human individuals. Across the whole study: Samples came from a couple of female and three male donors aged 18 to 49. General study points: The authors expected sequencing depth to affect clonotype sharing among donors.

How the authors handled the data: Filtering differed because ImmunoSEQ produced junction-only sequences that carried no quality scores. The method was immunoSEQ multiplex PCR; TCRdb's version includes in-frame clones alone and lacks a portion of them. That table furnishes V, J and clone size, whereas the DNA furnished D and trimming. The data show 530,000 or so clones, roughly 85% seen once. Donors comprised healthy HIV-negative adults lacking recent acute infections or vaccinations. As concerns this clone: The target antigen is unknown.

With 5 bases removed from V and 3 bases from J, the gap between germline ends came to 14 bases. The CDR3 contains 14 residues. Germline V gives CDR1 MNHEY, CDR2 SVGAGI. This TCR was recovered from a woman in her thirties or forties in good health. Some clones in this sample may be carry-over from other donors' samples. The chain employs TRBV6-5 and TRBJ2-7; D unclear. Sequencing was done on a sample of PBMCs. In DNA form, the CDR3 reads TGTGCCAGCAGTCCCTCCTCCACGGGCTACGAGCAGTACTTC. Its translation: CASSPSSTGYEQYF.